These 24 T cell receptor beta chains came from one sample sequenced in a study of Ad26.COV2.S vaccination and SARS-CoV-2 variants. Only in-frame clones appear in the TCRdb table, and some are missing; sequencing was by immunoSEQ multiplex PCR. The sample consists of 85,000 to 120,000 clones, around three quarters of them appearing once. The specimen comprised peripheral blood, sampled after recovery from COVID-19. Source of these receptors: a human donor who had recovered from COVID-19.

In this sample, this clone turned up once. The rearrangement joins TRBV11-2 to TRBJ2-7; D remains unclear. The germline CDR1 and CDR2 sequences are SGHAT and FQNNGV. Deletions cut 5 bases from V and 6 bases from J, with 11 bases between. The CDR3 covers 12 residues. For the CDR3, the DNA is TGTGCCAGCAGCCCCTCGTCTCGCGAGCAGTACTTC. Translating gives CASSPSSREQYF.

CDR3 coding DNA: TGTGCCAGAAGCGAGAACGGGTGGACTGAAGCTTTCTTT. Translation gives CARSENGWTEAFF. V is TRBV5-3 and J is TRBJ1-1, with D uncertain. TRBV5-3 is placed among ORFs of uncertain function. Deletions cut 4 bases from V and 5 bases from J, with 12 bases between. The CDR3 covers 13 residues.

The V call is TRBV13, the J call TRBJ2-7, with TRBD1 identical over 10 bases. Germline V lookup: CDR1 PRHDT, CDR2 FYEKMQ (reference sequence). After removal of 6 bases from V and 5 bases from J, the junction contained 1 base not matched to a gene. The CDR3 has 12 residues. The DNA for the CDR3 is TGTGCCAGCAGTGACAGGGGGCACGAGCAGTACTTC. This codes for CASSDRGHEQYF.

CDR3 amino acids: CASSPHRPNTEAFF. In nucleotides, the CDR3 is TGTGCCAGCTCCCCCCATAGACCGAACACTGAAGCTTTCTTT. V is TRBV28 and J is TRBJ1-1; no firm D call. V lost 8 bases to trimming and J lost 1 base, with 14 bases between them. Per germline, CDR1 MDHEN and CDR2 SYDVKM. The length of the CDR3 is 14 residues. Together with reference TRBV28 and TRBJ1-1, the CDR3 gives the full variable domain: DVKVTQSSRYLVKRTGEKVFLECVQDMDHENMFWYRQDPGLGLRLIYFSYDVKMKEKGDIPEGYSVSREKKERFSLILESASTNQTSMYLCASSPHRPNTEAFFGQGTRLTVV.

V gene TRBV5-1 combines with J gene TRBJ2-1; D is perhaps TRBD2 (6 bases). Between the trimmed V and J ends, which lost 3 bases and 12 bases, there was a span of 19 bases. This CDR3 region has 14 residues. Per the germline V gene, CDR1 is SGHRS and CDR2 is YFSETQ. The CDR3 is CASSYPREAQVQFF. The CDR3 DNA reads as TGCGCCAGCAGCTACCCGAGGGAGGCTCAAGTGCAGTTCTTC.

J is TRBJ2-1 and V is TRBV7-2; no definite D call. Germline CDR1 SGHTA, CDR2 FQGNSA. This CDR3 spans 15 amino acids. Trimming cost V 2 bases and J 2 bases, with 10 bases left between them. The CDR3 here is CASSLLGIPYNEQFF. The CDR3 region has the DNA TGTGCCAGCAGCTTACTAGGTATCCCCTACAATGAGCAGTTCTTC.

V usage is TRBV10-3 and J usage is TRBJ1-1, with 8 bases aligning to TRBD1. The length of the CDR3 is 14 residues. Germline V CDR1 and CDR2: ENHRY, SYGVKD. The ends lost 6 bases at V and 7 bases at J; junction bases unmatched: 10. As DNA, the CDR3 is TGTGCCATCAGCCCGGGGACAGGCCGTGGTGAAGCTTTCTTT. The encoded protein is CAISPGTGRGEAFF.

CDR3: CASNGGLGGANVLTF. DNA for the CDR3: TGTGCCAGCAACGGGGGTTTGGGTGGGGCCAACGTCCTGACTTTC. This chain connects TRBV6-5 to TRBJ2-6, with D perhaps TRBD2 (6 bases). The CDR3 is 15 amino acids. Germline V CDR1 and CDR2: MNHEY, SVGAGI. Trimming took 7 bases from V and 3 from J, leaving 13 bases between them.

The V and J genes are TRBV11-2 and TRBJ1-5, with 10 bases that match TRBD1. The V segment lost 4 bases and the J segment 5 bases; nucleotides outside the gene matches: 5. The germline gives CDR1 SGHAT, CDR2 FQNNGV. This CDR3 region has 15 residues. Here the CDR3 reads CASSSGQGVHQPQHF. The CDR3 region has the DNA TGTGCCAGCAGCTCAGGACAGGGGGTACATCAGCCCCAGCATTTT.

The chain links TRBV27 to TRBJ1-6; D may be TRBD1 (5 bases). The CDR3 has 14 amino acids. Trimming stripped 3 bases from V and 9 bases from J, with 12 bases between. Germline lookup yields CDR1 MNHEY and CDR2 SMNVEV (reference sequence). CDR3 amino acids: CASSFSGRISPLHF. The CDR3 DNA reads TGTGCCAGCAGTTTCTCAGGGAGGATTTCACCCCTCCACTTT.

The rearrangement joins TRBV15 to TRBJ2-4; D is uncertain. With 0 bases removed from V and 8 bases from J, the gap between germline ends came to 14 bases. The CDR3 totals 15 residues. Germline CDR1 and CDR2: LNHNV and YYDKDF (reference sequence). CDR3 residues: CATSRDRDSPDIQYF. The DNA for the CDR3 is TGTGCCACCAGCAGAGATCGTGACTCCCCGGACATTCAGTACTTC.

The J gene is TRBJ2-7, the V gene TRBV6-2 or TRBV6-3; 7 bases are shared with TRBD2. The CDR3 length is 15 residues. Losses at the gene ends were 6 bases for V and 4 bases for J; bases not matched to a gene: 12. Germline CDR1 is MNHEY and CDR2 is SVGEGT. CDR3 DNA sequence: TGTGCCAGCAGCGGGGAGGGGTTAACGGGATACGAGCAGTACTTC. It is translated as CASSGEGLTGYEQYF.

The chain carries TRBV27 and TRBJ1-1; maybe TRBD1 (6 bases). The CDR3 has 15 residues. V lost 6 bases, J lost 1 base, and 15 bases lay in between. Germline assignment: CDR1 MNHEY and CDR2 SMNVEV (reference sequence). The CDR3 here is CASRTWTEKNTEAFF. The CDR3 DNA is TGTGCCAGCAGGACGTGGACAGAGAAGAACACTGAAGCTTTCTTT.

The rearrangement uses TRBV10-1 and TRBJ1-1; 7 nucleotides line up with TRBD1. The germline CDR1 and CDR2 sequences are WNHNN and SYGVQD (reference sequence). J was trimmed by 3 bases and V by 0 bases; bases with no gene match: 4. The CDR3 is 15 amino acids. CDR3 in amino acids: CASSESRGPDTEAFF. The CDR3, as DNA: TGCGCCAGCAGTGAGTCTAGGGGGCCTGACACTGAAGCTTTCTTT.

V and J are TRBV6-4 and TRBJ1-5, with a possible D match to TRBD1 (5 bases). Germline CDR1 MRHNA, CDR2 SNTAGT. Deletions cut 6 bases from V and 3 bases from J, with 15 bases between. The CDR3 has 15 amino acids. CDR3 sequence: CASSVVWGLNQPQHF. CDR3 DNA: TGTGCCAGCAGCGTCGTTTGGGGACTCAATCAGCCCCAGCATTTT.

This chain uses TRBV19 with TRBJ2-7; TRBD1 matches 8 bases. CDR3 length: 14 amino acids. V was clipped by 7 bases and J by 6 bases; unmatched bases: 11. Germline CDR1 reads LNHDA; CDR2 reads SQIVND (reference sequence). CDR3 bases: TGTGCCAGTACCCGTTCGACAGGGGAAAGCGAGCAGTACTTC. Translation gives CASTRSTGESEQYF.

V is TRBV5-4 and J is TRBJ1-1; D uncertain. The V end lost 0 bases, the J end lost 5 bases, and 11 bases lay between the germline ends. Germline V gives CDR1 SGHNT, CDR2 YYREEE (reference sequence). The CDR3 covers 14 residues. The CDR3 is CASSLGQPFTEAFF. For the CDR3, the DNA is TGTGCCAGCAGCTTGGGCCAGCCGTTTACTGAAGCTTTCTTT.

The CDR3 coding sequence is TGTGCCAGCAGCCCCGACGGGGGAATCCAAGAGACCCAGTACTTC. This encodes CASSPDGGIQETQYF. The V and J genes are TRBV7-9 and TRBJ2-5; a weak D match, TRBD2 (6 bases). CDR3 length: 15 amino acids. The germline CDR1 and CDR2 sequences are SEHNR and FQNEAQ (reference sequence). V lost 5 bases, J lost 1 base, and 14 bases lay in between. Together with reference TRBV7-9 and TRBJ2-5, the CDR3 gives the full variable domain: DTGVSQNPRHKITKRGQNVTFRCDPISEHNRLYWYRQTLGQGPEFLTYFQNEAQLEKSRLLSDRFSAERPKGSFSTLEIQRTEQGDSAMYLCASSPDGGIQETQYFGPGTRLLVL.

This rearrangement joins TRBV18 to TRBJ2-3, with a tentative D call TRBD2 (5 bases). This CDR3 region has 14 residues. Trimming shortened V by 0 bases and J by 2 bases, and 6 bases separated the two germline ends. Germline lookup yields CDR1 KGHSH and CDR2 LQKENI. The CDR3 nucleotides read TGTGCCAGCTCACCACCGGGAGCCACAGATACGCAGTATTTT. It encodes CASSPPGATDTQYF.

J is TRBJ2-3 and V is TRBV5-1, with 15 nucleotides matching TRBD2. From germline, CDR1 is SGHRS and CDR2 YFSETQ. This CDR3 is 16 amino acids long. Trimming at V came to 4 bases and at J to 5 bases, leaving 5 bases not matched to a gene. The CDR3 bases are TGCGCCAGCAGCCGGACTAGCGGGGGGGCCGAAGATACGCAGTATTTT. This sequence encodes CASSRTSGGAEDTQYF. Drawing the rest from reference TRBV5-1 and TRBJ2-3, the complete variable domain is KAGVTQTPRYLIKTRGQQVTLSCSPISGHRSVSWYQQTPGQGLQFLFEYFSETQRNKGNFPGRFSGRQFSNSRSEMNVSTLELGDSALYLCASSRTSGGAEDTQYFGPGTRLTVL.

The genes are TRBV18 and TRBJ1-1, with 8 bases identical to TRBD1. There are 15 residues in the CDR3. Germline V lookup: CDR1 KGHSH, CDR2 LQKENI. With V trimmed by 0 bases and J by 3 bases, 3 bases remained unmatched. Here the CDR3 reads CASSPPSQGDTEAFF. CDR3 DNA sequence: TGTGCCAGCTCACCACCGTCACAGGGGGACACTGAAGCTTTCTTT.

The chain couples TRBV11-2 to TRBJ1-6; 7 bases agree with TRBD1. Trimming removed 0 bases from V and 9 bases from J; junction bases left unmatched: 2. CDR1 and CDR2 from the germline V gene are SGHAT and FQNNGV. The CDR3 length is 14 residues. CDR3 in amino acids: CASSLDPGGSPLHF. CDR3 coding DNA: TGTGCCAGCAGCTTAGATCCAGGGGGTTCACCCCTCCACTTT.

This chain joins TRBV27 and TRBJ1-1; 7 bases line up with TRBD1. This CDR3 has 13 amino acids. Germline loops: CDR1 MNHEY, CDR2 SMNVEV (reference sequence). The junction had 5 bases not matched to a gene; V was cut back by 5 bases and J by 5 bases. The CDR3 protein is CASSPQDRTEAFF. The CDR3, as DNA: TGTGCCAGCAGTCCCCAGGACAGGACTGAAGCTTTCTTT.

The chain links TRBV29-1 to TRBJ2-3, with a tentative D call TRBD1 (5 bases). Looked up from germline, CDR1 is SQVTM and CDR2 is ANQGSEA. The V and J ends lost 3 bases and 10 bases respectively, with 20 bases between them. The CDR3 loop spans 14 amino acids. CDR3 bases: TGCAGCGTTGAGGTGGGGCAGGTCCTCGGACCGCAGTATTTT. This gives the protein CSVEVGQVLGPQYF.